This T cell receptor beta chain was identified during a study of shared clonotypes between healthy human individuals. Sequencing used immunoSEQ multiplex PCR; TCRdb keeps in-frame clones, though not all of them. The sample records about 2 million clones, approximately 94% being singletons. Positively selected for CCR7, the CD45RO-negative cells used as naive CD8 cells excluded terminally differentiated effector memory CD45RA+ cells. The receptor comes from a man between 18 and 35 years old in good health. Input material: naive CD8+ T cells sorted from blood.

Here the CDR3 DNA reads TGTGCCAGCCAGGGGGGGCTACAGAACACTGAAGCTTTCTTT. It is translated as CASQGGLQNTEAFF. The chain links TRBV9 to TRBJ1-1; 7 bases are shared with TRBD1. The CDR3 length is 14 residues. V was clipped by 7 bases and J by 1 base; unmatched bases: 7. The germline gives CDR1 SGDLS, CDR2 YYNGEE.